These 29 T cell receptor beta chains were sequenced from one sample in a study of blood T cell repertoires in COVID-19. Some clones are missing from TCRdb's copy, which holds only in-frame ones; the method was immunoSEQ multiplex PCR. Of roughly 80,000 clones in the sample, around nine tenths were seen once. Sample: peripheral blood. These receptors originate from a woman of 80 years or more with acute or convalescent COVID-19.

As regards this clone: This sample also contains other DNA sequences that code for the same CDR3. V and J are TRBV24-1 and TRBJ2-3; D is unclear. The germline gives CDR1 KGHDR, CDR2 SFDVKD. Between the trimmed V and J ends, which lost 5 bases and 4 bases, there was a span of 3 bases. This CDR3 contains 11 residues. CDR3 sequence: CATSASDTQYF. CDR3 bases: TGTGCCACCAGTGCGTCAGATACGCAGTATTTT.

The chain links TRBV4-1 to TRBJ2-2; a weak D match, TRBD1 (6 bases). The CDR3 has 16 residues. V was shortened by 0 bases and J by 0 bases, with 8 bases between the two germline ends. The germline gives CDR1 MGHRA, CDR2 YSYEKL. This CDR3 is CASSQDYRANTGELFF. The CDR3 nucleotides read TGCGCCAGCAGCCAAGATTACAGGGCGAACACCGGGGAGCTGTTTTTT.

V gene TRBV5-5 combines with J gene TRBJ1-3; D possibly corresponds to TRBD1 (5 bases). Germline V gene data show CDR1 as SGHKS and CDR2 as YYEKEE (reference sequence). This CDR3 spans 15 amino acids. Deletions cut 2 bases from V and 4 bases from J, with 13 bases between. For the CDR3, the DNA is TGTGCCAGCAGCTTCGGAGGGGCAGTCGGAAACACCATATATTTT. Its protein product is CASSFGGAVGNTIYF. The entire variable domain, with the rest obtained from reference TRBV5-5 and TRBJ1-3, is as follows: DAGVTQSPTHLIKTRGQQVTLRCSPISGHKSVSWYQQVLGQGPQFIFQYYEKEERGRGNFPDRFSARQFPNYSSELNVNALLLGDSALYLCASSFGGAVGNTIYFGEGSWLTVV.

The chain employs TRBV7-6 and TRBJ2-7; TRBD2 matches at 8 bases. Trimming cost V 5 bases and J 4 bases; bases outside gene matches: 10. The germline gives CDR1 SGHVS, CDR2 FNYEAQ. The CDR3 length is 15 residues. The DNA of the CDR3 is TGTGCCAGCAGCCAAACTAGCGGCGGGGGTTACGAGCAGTACTTC. This codes for CASSQTSGGGYEQYF.

This chain joins TRBV4-2 and TRBJ1-4; D may be TRBD1 (5 bases). Germline loops: CDR1 LGHNA, CDR2 YNFKEQ. V lost 1 base and J lost 2, with 20 bases in between. The CDR3 has 19 residues. The CDR3 region has the DNA TGTGCCAGCAGCCAAGCCTTCACTCCGGGGGACGCCACTAATGAAAAACTGTTTTTT. Amino acids: CASSQAFTPGDATNEKLFF.

This clone was found once. The chain links TRBV6-5 to TRBJ1-2, with D perhaps matching TRBD1 (5 bases). The V gene's germline CDR1 is MNHEY and CDR2 SVGAGI. The CDR3 is 13 residues long. V lost 10 bases to trimming and J lost 4 bases, with 16 bases between them. The DNA for the CDR3 is TGTGCCATCGGGAGGGGCCTAGGCTATGGCTACACCTTC. Translation gives CAIGRGLGYGYTF.

In this sample, this clone turned up a few times. The V gene is TRBV5-1, the J gene TRBJ1-4; D might be TRBD1 (6 bases). Germline V gene lookup returns CDR1 SGHRS and CDR2 YFSETQ. V was clipped by 5 bases and J by 7 bases, with 24 bases between them. This CDR3 has 17 amino acids. The CDR3 loop is CASSTHTGRGLSEKLFF. As DNA, the CDR3 is TGCGCCAGCAGTACCCACACAGGGAGAGGATTGAGTGAAAAACTGTTTTTT.

This clone was recorded only once. J is TRBJ1-2 and V is TRBV12-5; D perhaps matches TRBD1 (6 bases). The CDR3 length is 13 residues. CDR1 is LGHNT and CDR2 is FRNRAP in the germline V gene. The ends were cut back, 5 bases at V and 6 bases at J, with 13 bases in the middle. The CDR3 DNA reads as TGTGCTAGTGGTCAGCAGGACAGAGATGGCTACACCTTC. This encodes CASGQQDRDGYTF.

This chain joins TRBV5-1 and TRBJ1-1; weak D call: TRBD1 (5 bases). V lost 0 bases to trimming and J lost 5 bases, with 11 bases between them. This CDR3 is built from 14 residues. Germline assignment: CDR1 SGHRS and CDR2 YFSETQ. CDR3 protein: CASSLVWGETEAFF. The CDR3 bases are TGCGCCAGCAGCTTGGTGTGGGGGGAGACTGAAGCTTTCTTT.

V is TRBV6-5 and J is TRBJ1-1, with TRBD1 as a possible D gene (6 bases). This CDR3 is built from 14 residues. The V gene's germline CDR1 is MNHEY and CDR2 SVGAGI. The V end was cut by 5 bases, the J end by 1 base, with 11 bases between. The CDR3: CASSTGTPNTEAFF. CDR3 DNA sequence: TGTGCCAGCAGTACCGGGACACCGAACACTGAAGCTTTCTTT.

The chain links TRBV29-1 to TRBJ2-5; 11 positions agree with TRBD2. CDR1 and CDR2 from the germline V gene are SQVTM and ANQGSEA. This CDR3 is built from 15 residues. V was clipped by 4 bases and J by 0 bases; unmatched bases: 4. The CDR3 sequence is CSVAGTSGYQETQYF. CDR3 in DNA: TGCAGCGTTGCAGGGACTAGCGGTTACCAAGAGACCCAGTACTTC.

J is TRBJ2-1 and V is TRBV25-1; a possible D gene is TRBD2 (6 bases). Trimming took 7 bases from V and 4 from J, leaving 11 bases between them. The CDR3 contains 13 residues. Germline CDR1 reads MGHDK; CDR2 reads SYGVNS. CDR3 amino acids: CASNRDFYNEQFF. In DNA form, the CDR3 reads TGTGCCAGCAACCGGGACTTTTACAATGAGCAGTTCTTC. Full variable domain (outside the CDR3, taken from reference TRBV25-1 and TRBJ2-1): EADIYQTPRYLVIGTGKKITLECSQTMGHDKMYWYQQDPGMELHLIHYSYGVNSTEKGDLSSESTVSRIRTEHFPLTLESARPSHTSQYLCASNRDFYNEQFFGPGTRLTVL.

The chain combines TRBV11-3 with TRBJ2-1, with 11 bases lining up with TRBD1. The CDR3 consists of 15 residues. J was trimmed by 6 bases and V by 0 bases; bases with no gene match: 1. CDR1 and CDR2 from the germline V gene are SGHNT and YENEEA. CDR3 sequence (DNA): TGTGCCAGCAGCTTAGATGGGACAGGGGGCAATGAGCAGTTCTTC. It encodes CASSLDGTGGNEQFF.

The V and J genes are TRBV6-5 and TRBJ1-6, with 8 bases that match TRBD1. This CDR3 spans 14 amino acids. Germline lookup yields CDR1 MNHEY and CDR2 SVGAGI. V shed 6 bases and J 10 bases; nucleotides not matched to a gene: 8. CDR3 sequence: CASRTDRGWSPLHF. As DNA, the CDR3 is TGTGCCAGCAGGACTGACAGGGGCTGGTCACCCCTCCACTTT.

This clone is a singleton in its sample. V and J are TRBV5-6 and TRBJ1-2, with 7 bases lining up with TRBD1. The V gene's germline CDR1 is SGHDT and CDR2 YYEEEE. V was pared by 0 bases and J by 7 bases, with 6 bases of the junction left unmatched. This CDR3 comprises 14 residues. The chain's CDR3 is CASSLDRGAVGYTF. The CDR3 DNA follows: TGTGCCAGCAGCTTGGACAGGGGCGCGGTTGGCTACACCTTC.

V is TRBV10-3 and J is TRBJ2-5, with 10 bases that match TRBD2. With 0 bases clipped from V and 4 bases from J, the junction kept 8 bases outside the gene matches. In germline, CDR1 is ENHRY, CDR2 SYGVKD. The CDR3 spans 17 residues. CDR3 in DNA: TGTGCCATCAGTGAGTCATATCTAGCGGGAGTATCAGAGACCCAGTACTTC. Translation: CAISESYLAGVSETQYF.

The V call is TRBV19, the J call TRBJ1-2, with D possibly being TRBD1 (5 bases). Germline CDR1 is LNHDA and CDR2 is SQIVND (reference sequence). The CDR3 extends over 15 amino acids. Trimming pared 2 bases from V and 2 bases from J, leaving 12 bases between. The CDR3 bases are TGTGCCAGTAGTATAAGTCGGGGGGTGAACTATGGCTACACCTTC. Its translation: CASSISRGVNYGYTF.

This sequence joins TRBV29-1 and TRBJ2-7; 12 nucleotides align to TRBD2. Germline loops: CDR1 SQVTM, CDR2 ANQGSEA. Trimming at V came to 4 bases and at J to 2 bases, leaving 0 bases not matched to a gene. This CDR3 is 13 amino acids long. The CDR3 region is CSVGLAGAYEQYF. The CDR3 nucleotides are TGCAGCGTTGGACTAGCGGGAGCCTACGAGCAGTACTTC.

The chain uses TRBV10-3 and TRBJ2-1, with 9 bases aligning to TRBD2. Germline V gives CDR1 ENHRY, CDR2 SYGVKD. The CDR3 totals 16 residues. After removal of 0 bases from V and 6 bases from J, the junction contained 6 bases not matched to a gene. The CDR3 DNA follows: TGTGCCATCAGTGAGTCATTAGCGGGAGCGGTCAATGAGCAGTTCTTC. Protein sequence: CAISESLAGAVNEQFF.

CDR3 nucleotide sequence: TGTGCCAGTAGTATAGTTAACAGGGGCCCTCGGACTGAAGCTTTCTTT. Protein sequence: CASSIVNRGPRTEAFF. The chain carries TRBV19 and TRBJ1-1; the match to TRBD1 covers 7 bases. V lost 1 base, J lost 5 bases, and 10 bases stayed unmatched. CDR3 length: 16 amino acids. In germline, CDR1 is LNHDA, CDR2 SQIVND (reference sequence).

CDR3 sequence reads: CASSPWTGDYGYTF. The CDR3 DNA sequence: TGTGCCAGCAGCCCATGGACAGGGGACTATGGCTACACCTTC. J is TRBJ1-2 and V is TRBV14, with TRBD1 matching 9 bases. CDR1 and CDR2 (germline): SGHDN, FVKESK. The CDR3 is made up of 14 amino acids. V shed 4 bases, J shed 3 bases, and the junction held 3 bases outside the gene matches.

The V call is TRBV5-4, the J call TRBJ2-5, with 9 bases matching TRBD2. Germline V gene lookup returns CDR1 SGHNT and CDR2 YYREEE (reference sequence). Trimming cost V 4 bases and J 3 bases; bases outside gene matches: 4. The CDR3 has 14 residues. CDR3 nucleotides: TGTGCCAGCAGCCCCAGCGGGGGGAAAGAGACCCAGTACTTC. Its protein is CASSPSGGKETQYF.

On this clone: A read error may produce the germline difference seen at one junction end. This rearrangement joins TRBV7-8 to TRBJ2-5; 7 bases agree with TRBD1. CDR1 is SGHVS, CDR2 FQNEAQ, per germline. This CDR3 region has 11 residues. The CDR3 sequence: CASSPQGVGNF. DNA of the CDR3: TGTGCCAGCAGCCCTCAGGGGGTTGGGAACTTC.

The CDR3 reads CATSDTPILAGATDTQYF. CDR3 bases: TGTGCCACCAGTGATACGCCCATTCTAGCGGGAGCCACAGATACGCAGTATTTT. This chain uses TRBV24-1 with TRBJ2-3; TRBD2 matches 10 bases. The CDR3 is made up of 18 amino acids. CDR1 and CDR2 (germline): KGHDR, SFDVKD. The V and J ends lost 3 bases and 2 bases, in that order; junction bases with no gene match: 10.

The V call is TRBV11-2, the J call TRBJ1-1; D unresolved. The CDR3 has 13 amino acids. The germline gives CDR1 SGHAT, CDR2 FQNNGV. Deletions cut 5 bases from V and 1 base from J, with 8 bases between. As DNA, the CDR3 is TGTGCCAGCAGCCCCGGGAAGAACACTGAAGCTTTCTTT. This codes for CASSPGKNTEAFF.

J is TRBJ1-1 and V is TRBV10-3, with 12 bases aligning to TRBD1. The ends lost 6 bases at V and 3 bases at J; junction bases unmatched: 8. The CDR3 runs to 16 residues. Per the germline V gene, CDR1 is ENHRY and CDR2 is SYGVKD. CDR3 nucleotide sequence: TGTGCCATCAGGGCGGGACAGGGGGCGATTGACACTGAAGCTTTCTTT. This translates into CAIRAGQGAIDTEAFF.

The CDR3 is CASSGGTSGRMSVKDEQYF. DNA for the CDR3: TGTGCCAGCAGTGGCGGGACTAGCGGGAGAATGAGCGTGAAGGACGAGCAGTACTTC. The chain combines TRBV6-1 with TRBJ2-7; 14 nucleotides agree with TRBD2. The germline V gene has CDR1 MNHNS and CDR2 SASEGT. The CDR3 sequence is 19 residues long. V was clipped by 4 bases and J by 5 bases; unmatched bases: 16.

The chain joins TRBV28 to TRBJ1-3, with D unclear. Germline V CDR1 and CDR2: MDHEN, SYDVKM. The CDR3 has 15 amino acids. V gave up 3 bases and J gave up 0 bases, with 9 bases separating them. This CDR3 is CASSFPGFSGNTIYF. CDR3 coding DNA: TGTGCCAGCAGTTTCCCAGGTTTCTCTGGAAACACCATATATTTT.

This sequence joins TRBV5-8 and TRBJ1-2, with D uncertain. Germline CDR1 is SGHTS and CDR2 is YDEGEE. The length of the CDR3 is 13 residues. The V end lost 0 bases, the J end lost 7 bases, and 10 bases lay between the germline ends. CDR3 DNA: TGTGCCAGCAGCTTGGACATGCCTCTTGGCTACACCTTC. Amino acids: CASSLDMPLGYTF.